Described below is a single T cell receptor beta chain sequence and its context. Its antigen is currently unknown. These data come from a study of Graves' ophthalmopathy and Graves' hyperthyroidism. On the study more broadly: Researchers classed hyperthyroidism as stable given no ophthalmopathy within 18 months of follow-up. Study findings and constraints: A roughly 81% specificity and 85% to 90% sensitivity were achieved by a 13-signature model that separated ophthalmopathy from stable hyperthyroidism.

Patients in the hyperthyroidism group, adults aged 18 to 65, were newly diagnosed, under 2 months' duration. Amplification of the TCR beta CDR3 regions used RNA transcripts (as template). Second-round multiplex PCR came after first-round RT-PCR with HTBI primers. A single record per CDR3 protein comes from TCRdb applying MiXCR to the multiplex PCR reads. Counted here are 560,000 or so distinct CDR3 sequences, under 45% occurring once; the ten biggest clones make up about 4%. Sequencing used peripheral blood or thyroid tissue (not recorded which). The receptor was isolated from an adult man with Graves' hyperthyroidism.

CDR3 bases: TGTGCCAGCAGCTTTATTTCCCCCTACGAGCAGTACTTC. It specifies CASSFISPYEQYF. The rearrangement joins TRBV5-6 to TRBJ2-7; D ambiguous. This CDR3 region has 13 residues. Between the trimmed V and J ends, which lost 2 bases and 2 bases, there was a span of 8 bases. The germline V gene has CDR1 SGHDT and CDR2 YYEEEE.